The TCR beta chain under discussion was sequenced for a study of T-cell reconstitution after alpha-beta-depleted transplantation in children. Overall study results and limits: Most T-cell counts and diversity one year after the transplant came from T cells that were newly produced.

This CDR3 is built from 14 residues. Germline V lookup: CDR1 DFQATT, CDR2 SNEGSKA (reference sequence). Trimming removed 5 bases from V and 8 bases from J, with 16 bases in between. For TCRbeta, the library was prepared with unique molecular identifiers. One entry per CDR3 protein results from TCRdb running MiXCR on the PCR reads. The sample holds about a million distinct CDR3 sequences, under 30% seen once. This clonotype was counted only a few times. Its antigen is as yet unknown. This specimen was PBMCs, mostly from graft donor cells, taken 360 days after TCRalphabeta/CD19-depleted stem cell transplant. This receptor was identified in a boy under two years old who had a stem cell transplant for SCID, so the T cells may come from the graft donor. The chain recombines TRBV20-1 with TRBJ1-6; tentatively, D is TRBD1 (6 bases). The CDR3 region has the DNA TGCAGTGCTGTAAACAGGGAAGGAGATTCACCCCTCCACTTT. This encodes CSAVNREGDSPLHF.